Listed below are T cell receptor beta chains from one sample, sequenced in a study of CD8+ T cells in alopecia areata. The table came from immunoSEQ multiplex PCR; TCRdb's copy has only in-frame clones and leaves some out. The sample has about 200,000 clones; 60% are singletons. Sequences were derived from CD4+ T cells sorted from blood, sampled at week 4, from a patient treated with tofacitinib. The receptors derive from a human donor with alopecia areata. Both conserved end residues are part of each CDR3. D genes are given only for firm matches. Size is omitted from some rows. Given values are once, few, many or a class for expanded clones.

>-|TRBJ1-4|-|TRBV30
CASRRGNPNEKLFF
TGTGCCTCCAGGCGGGGAAACCCTAATGAAAAACTGTTTTTT
>-|TRBJ1-2|-|TRBV15
CATSRPRGNYGYTF
TGTGCCACCAGTCGGCCGCGAGGAAACTATGGCTACACCTTC
>few|TRBJ2-1|TRBD1|TRBV28
CASSPRVGQGGQFF
TGTGCCAGCAGTCCAAGGGTTGGACAGGGAGGGCAGTTCTTC
>-|TRBJ2-7|-|TRBV7-9
CASSFSSASRDEQYF
TGTGCCAGCAGCTTTTCTTCGGCTAGCCGTGACGAGCAGTACTTC
>-|TRBJ1-1|-|TRBV5-1
CASSLQRGVGAEAFF
TGCGCCAGCAGCTTACAGCGGGGTGTGGGAGCTGAAGCTTTCTTT
>-|TRBJ2-3|-|TRBV6-4
CASSLGRVGDTQYF
TGTGCCAGCAGTCTGGGCAGGGTTGGAGATACGCAGTATTTT
>-|TRBJ1-1|-|TRBV30
CAWSRLHAGNTEAFF
TGTGCCTGGAGTAGACTACACGCGGGTAACACTGAAGCTTTCTTT
>-|TRBJ2-2|-|TRBV2
CASSVMNTGELFF
TGTGCCAGCAGTGTGATGAACACCGGGGAGCTGTTTTTT
>-|TRBJ1-2|-|TRBV4-1
CASSQEGMIYGYTF
TGCGCCAGCAGCCAAGAGGGAATGATCTATGGCTACACCTTC
>-|TRBJ1-1|-|TRBV4-1
CASSQRGRKGSGTEAFF
TGCGCCAGCAGCCAACGAGGGCGTAAGGGATCGGGCACTGAAGCTTTCTTT
>-|TRBJ1-2|-|TRBV5-6
CASSLGRNNPYGYTF
TGTGCCAGCAGCTTGGGAAGGAACAACCCCTATGGCTACACCTTC
>few|TRBJ2-2|-|TRBV19
CASSPPWNTGELFF
TGTGCCAGTAGTCCCCCGTGGAACACCGGGGAGCTGTTTTTT
>few|TRBJ2-7|-|TRBV25-1
CASSEFAEQYF
TGTGCCAGCAGTGAATTCGCCGAGCAGTACTTC
>-|TRBJ2-7|TRBD2|TRBV7-6
CASSLTSGGAGEQYF
TGTGCCAGCAGTTTAACTAGCGGGGGGGCCGGCGAGCAGTACTTC
>-|TRBJ1-1|TRBD1|TRBV30
CAWSGQGGRTEAFF
TGTGCCTGGAGTGGCCAGGGGGGAAGGACTGAAGCTTTCTTT
>few|TRBJ1-2|-|TRBV4-1
CASSRLRVYTF
TGCGCCAGCAGCCGTTTGAGGGTCTACACCTTC
>-|TRBJ2-5|-|TRBV7-8
CASMHSGTVETQYF
TGTGCCAGCATGCACTCCGGGACGGTGGAGACCCAGTACTTC
>-|TRBJ2-7|-|TRBV6-6
CASSGNSEQYF
TGTGCCAGCAGTGGTAACTCCGAGCAGTACTTC
>-|TRBJ1-2|-|TRBV28
CASSRGAANYGYTF
TGTGCCAGCAGTAGAGGAGCGGCTAACTATGGCTACACCTTC
>-|TRBJ1-1|TRBD1|TRBV15
CATSRDRTGTEAFF
TGTGCCACCAGCAGAGATAGGACAGGCACTGAAGCTTTCTTT
>few|TRBJ1-4|-|TRBV28
CASSAPGRRDEKLFF
TGTGCCAGCAGCGCCCCGGGACGGAGAGATGAAAAACTGTTTTTT
>few|TRBJ2-2|-|TRBV4-1
CAVGGTGELFF
TGCGCCGTTGGGGGCACCGGGGAGCTGTTTTTT
>-|TRBJ1-6|TRBD1|TRBV4-1
CASSQDQGGLVSLHF
TGCGCCAGCAGCCAAGATCAGGGGGGATTGGTGTCCCTCCACTTT
>-|TRBJ2-7|-|TRBV5-6
CASSFAGNYEQYF
TGTGCCAGCAGCTTCGCAGGGAACTACGAGCAGTACTTC